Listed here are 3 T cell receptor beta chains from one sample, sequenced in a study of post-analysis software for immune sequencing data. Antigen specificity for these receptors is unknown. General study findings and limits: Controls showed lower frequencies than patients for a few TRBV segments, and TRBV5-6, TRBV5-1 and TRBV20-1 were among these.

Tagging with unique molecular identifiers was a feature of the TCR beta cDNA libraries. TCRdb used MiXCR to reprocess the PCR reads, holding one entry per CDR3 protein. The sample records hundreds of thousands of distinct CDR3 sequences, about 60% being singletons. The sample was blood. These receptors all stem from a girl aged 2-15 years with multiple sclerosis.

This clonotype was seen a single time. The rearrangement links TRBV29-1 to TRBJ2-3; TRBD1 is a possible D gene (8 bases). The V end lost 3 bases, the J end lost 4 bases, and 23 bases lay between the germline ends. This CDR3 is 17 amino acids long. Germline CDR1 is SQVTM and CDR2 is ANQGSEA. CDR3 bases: TGCAGCGTTGAGGATATCCAGGAACAGGGGGGGCCAGATACGCAGTATTTT. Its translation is CSVEDIQEQGGPDTQYF.

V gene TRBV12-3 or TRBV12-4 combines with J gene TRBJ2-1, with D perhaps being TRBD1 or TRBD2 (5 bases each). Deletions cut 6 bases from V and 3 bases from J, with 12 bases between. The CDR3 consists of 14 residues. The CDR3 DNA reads TGTGCCAGCAGATCTAGCAGGGTCTACAATGAGCAGTTCTTC. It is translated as CASRSSRVYNEQFF.

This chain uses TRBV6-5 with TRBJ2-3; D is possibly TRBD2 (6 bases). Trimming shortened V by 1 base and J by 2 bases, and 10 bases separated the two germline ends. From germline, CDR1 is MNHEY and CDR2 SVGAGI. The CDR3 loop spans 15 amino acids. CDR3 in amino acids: CASSYLGGPTDTQYF. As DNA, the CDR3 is TGTGCCAGCAGTTACTTGGGGGGACCCACAGATACGCAGTATTTT.